The TCR beta chain under discussion was sequenced for a study of blood T cell repertoires in COVID-19. The overall study: Sources were T cells, B-cell-depleted T cells, or PBMCs; the material itself was cDNA or gDNA.

Participant age was about 18 to 95 years, and participants resided in approximately 24 US areas. TCRdb keeps only in-frame clones here, not all; method: immunoSEQ multiplex PCR. The sample carries some 250,000 clones, around 88% recorded once. This CDR3 spans 15 amino acids. CDR1 is MNHEY and CDR2 is SMNVEV in the germline V gene (reference sequence). V gave up 4 bases and J gave up 3 bases; unmatched junction bases: 7. The J gene is TRBJ2-7, the V gene TRBV27; the match to TRBD1 covers 9 bases. The sequencing sample was made of PBMCs or T cells enriched from blood (not recorded which). This TCR was sampled from a man in his forties who had recovered from COVID-19. The CDR3 nucleotides read TGTGCCAGCAGTTCCCCCCAGACAGGGGGCTACGAGCAGTACTTC. Its protein product is CASSSPQTGGYEQYF.